This record concerns one T cell receptor (beta chain) sequence. This entry comes from a study of technical replicates of blood from a few donors. Sequencing used immunoSEQ multiplex PCR; TCRdb keeps in-frame clones, though not all of them. Found here are around 100,000 clones, over 90% of them singletons; the top ten hold more than 0.3%. V lost 5 bases to trimming and J lost 5 bases, with 15 bases between them. This CDR3 is 15 amino acids long. CDR1 is SGHTA and CDR2 is FQGTGA in the germline V gene. The V and J genes are TRBV7-3 and TRBJ2-2; tentatively, D is TRBD1 (6 bases). This clonotype was obtained from a human donor in good health. The specimen was T cells isolated from PBMCs. For the CDR3, the DNA is TGTGCCAGCAGCGTTACAGGGTCTCGGACCGGGGAGCTGTTTTTT. Protein sequence: CASSVTGSRTGELFF.